These 27 T cell receptor beta chains originate from one sample sequenced in a study of blood T cell repertoires in COVID-19. TCRdb's table, derived via immunoSEQ multiplex PCR, lists solely in-frame clones and lacks some. The sample includes approximately 130,000 clones, about 76% of them seen just once. Specimen: peripheral blood. These receptors came from an elderly man with acute or convalescent COVID-19.

In this sample, this clone turned up a few times. The V gene is TRBV3-1 (or the pseudogene TRBV3-2), the J gene TRBJ2-6; D not resolved. The ends were cut back, 4 bases at V and 4 bases at J, with 8 bases in the middle. Germline lookup yields CDR1 LGHDT and CDR2 YNNKEL (reference sequence). This CDR3 has 14 amino acids. As DNA, the CDR3 is TGTGCCAGCAGCCGCCTACCCGGGGCCAACGTCCTGACTTTC. Its protein product is CASSRLPGANVLTF.

The chain couples TRBV3-1 (or the pseudogene TRBV3-2) to TRBJ1-1, with D possibly being TRBD1 (6 bases). This CDR3 region has 14 residues. The ends were cut back, 8 bases at V and 1 base at J, with 14 bases in the middle. CDR1 is LGHDT, CDR2 YNNKEL, per germline (reference sequence). The CDR3 sequence: CASAQEQGNTEAFF. DNA for the CDR3: TGTGCCAGCGCCCAGGAACAGGGGAACACTGAAGCTTTCTTT.

This chain links TRBV9 with TRBJ1-6, with no clear D. V was shortened by 4 bases and J by 6 bases, with 14 bases between the two germline ends. Germline V CDR1 and CDR2: SGDLS, YYNGEE. The CDR3 has 15 residues. CDR3 DNA: TGTGCCAGCAGCCCCCGGACTGGATCTAATTCACCCCTCCACTTT. Its protein product is CASSPRTGSNSPLHF.

The chain combines TRBV5-1 with TRBJ1-3; 7 nucleotides align to TRBD1. From germline, CDR1 is SGHRS and CDR2 YFSETQ. This CDR3 has 14 residues. V lost 6 bases, J lost 4 bases, and 7 bases stayed unmatched. The CDR3 nucleotides read TGCGCCAGCAACACCGGGACAGTAGGAAACACCATATATTTT. Protein sequence: CASNTGTVGNTIYF.

V is TRBV6-6 and J is TRBJ2-3; 11 positions match TRBD2. CDR1 is MNHNY and CDR2 is SVGAGI in the germline V gene (reference sequence). The CDR3 extends over 14 amino acids. After removal of 5 bases from V and 13 bases from J, the junction contained 11 bases not matched to a gene. The CDR3 region is CASSHDVAGGPKYF. DNA for the CDR3: TGTGCCAGCAGTCACGACGTAGCGGGGGGGCCGAAGTATTTT.

V usage is TRBV4-2 and J usage is TRBJ1-6; D might be TRBD1 (6 bases). The V gene's germline CDR1 is LGHNA and CDR2 YNFKEQ. V was clipped by 0 bases and J by 7 bases, with 25 bases between them. The CDR3 is made up of 20 amino acids. As DNA, the CDR3 is TGTGCCAGCAGCCAAGACGTAGTAGTGGCAGGGGCCTCGCTGAATTCACCCCTCCACTTT. It encodes CASSQDVVVAGASLNSPLHF.

This chain joins TRBV4-1 and TRBJ1-4, with D possibly being TRBD1 (5 bases). CDR1 is MGHRA, CDR2 YSYEKL, per germline. The CDR3 has 17 amino acids. The V end lost 1 base, the J end lost 4 bases, and 16 bases lay between the germline ends. As DNA, the CDR3 is TGCGCCAGCAGCCAAGCGCCGTTTGCAGGGAATAATGAAAAACTGTTTTTT. Translated: CASSQAPFAGNNEKLFF.

The chain recombines TRBV15 with TRBJ1-6, with D perhaps matching TRBD1 (6 bases). This CDR3 is built from 13 residues. Germline V gene lookup returns CDR1 LNHNV and CDR2 YYDKDF (reference sequence). V gave up 5 bases and J gave up 10 bases, with 12 bases separating them. DNA of the CDR3: TGTGCCACCAGCCTCCTAAGGGGGTCACCCCTCCACTTT. It translates to CATSLLRGSPLHF.

This clone was detected only a few times. The germline gene is not matched at one end of the junction; a read error may be the cause. The chain has TRBV5-6 and TRBJ1-2, with TRBD1 matching 7 bases. Germline V gives CDR1 SGHDT, CDR2 YYEEEE. This CDR3 contains 15 residues. The DNA for the CDR3 is TGTGCCAGCAACTTGCTCCTAAGACAGGGAGACGGCTACACCTTC. Translating it yields CASNLLLRQGDGYTF.

At least ten counts were recorded for this clone. The chain combines TRBV6-5 with TRBJ1-2; no clear D. Between the trimmed V and J ends, which lost 0 bases and 4 bases, there was a span of 15 bases. The CDR3 has 16 amino acids. Germline V CDR1 and CDR2: MNHEY, SVGAGI. As DNA, the CDR3 is TGTGCCAGCAGTTACTCTGGTACCCAAGCGGCCTATGGCTACACCTTC. Protein sequence: CASSYSGTQAAYGYTF.

The rearrangement uses TRBV9 and TRBJ2-3; no reliable D call. The CDR3 runs to 15 residues. Deletions cut 3 bases from V and 6 bases from J, with 17 bases between. Per germline, CDR1 SGDLS and CDR2 YYNGEE. DNA for the CDR3: TGTGCCAGCAGCGAGGTGGTTGGAGAGTTGGATACGCAGTATTTT. Protein product: CASSEVVGELDTQYF.

The J gene is TRBJ2-5, the V gene TRBV5-4; perhaps TRBD1 as D (5 bases). In germline, CDR1 is SGHNT, CDR2 YYREEE (reference sequence). With 0 bases removed from V and 5 bases from J, the gap between germline ends came to 14 bases. The CDR3 is 15 residues long. The CDR3 DNA reads as TGTGCCAGCAGCTTGGAGGTGGACAACCGGGAGACCCAGTACTTC. Encoded protein: CASSLEVDNRETQYF.

This chain uses TRBV7-8 with TRBJ2-5, with D possibly being TRBD2 (6 bases). The ends were cut back, 1 base at V and 4 bases at J, with 10 bases in the middle. The CDR3 contains 14 residues. Germline-derived CDR1 and CDR2 are SGHVS and FQNEAQ. The CDR3 nucleotides read TGTGCCAGCAGCTTAGAGGAGGGGAGAGAGACCCAGTACTTC. Translation gives CASSLEEGRETQYF.

This clone was seen only a few times. This chain links TRBV5-1 with TRBJ1-1; no clear D. Germline CDR1 and CDR2: SGHRS and YFSETQ. There are 13 residues in the CDR3. V dropped 1 base and J dropped 1 base, with 5 bases sitting between them. CDR3 region: CASSLQWNTEAFF. The CDR3 DNA reads as TGCGCCAGCAGCTTGCAGTGGAACACTGAAGCTTTCTTT. Looking up the rest from reference TRBV5-1 and TRBJ1-1 gives the full variable domain: KAGVTQTPRYLIKTRGQQVTLSCSPISGHRSVSWYQQTPGQGLQFLFEYFSETQRNKGNFPGRFSGRQFSNSRSEMNVSTLELGDSALYLCASSLQWNTEAFFGQGTRLTVV.

V and J are TRBV7-9 and TRBJ2-7, with 7 bases matching TRBD1. V shed 5 bases and J 3 bases; nucleotides not matched to a gene: 10. Germline CDR1 SEHNR, CDR2 FQNEAQ (reference sequence). The CDR3 sequence is 15 residues long. In DNA, the CDR3 is TGTGCCAGCAGCCTCTATGGGACAGTACGCTACGAGCAGTACTTC. Protein sequence: CASSLYGTVRYEQYF.

V is TRBV25-1 and J is TRBJ1-5; no firm D call. V shed 9 bases and J shed 3 bases, with 15 bases lying between them. The CDR3 runs 14 residues. The germline V gene has CDR1 MGHDK and CDR2 SYGVNS. DNA for the CDR3: TGTGCCAGTTCTACCGGTCAGGCCAATCAGCCCCAGCATTTT. Protein: CASSTGQANQPQHF.

The J gene is TRBJ2-2, the V gene TRBV16; no clear D. The V gene lost 2 bases and the J gene lost 4 bases, with 5 bases spanning the gap. Germline loops: CDR1 KGHSY, CDR2 FQNENV. The length of the CDR3 is 13 residues. The CDR3 DNA sequence: TGTGCCAGCAGCCAAGCGGCCACCGGGGAGCTGTTTTTT. The encoded protein is CASSQAATGELFF.

The chain is built from TRBV18 and TRBJ1-3; weak D call: TRBD1 (6 bases). The germline V and J ends were trimmed by 3 bases and 0 bases, with 12 bases remaining between them. CDR1 and CDR2 (germline): KGHSH, LQKENI. The CDR3 covers 16 residues. The CDR3 sequence: CASSPYPDSSGNTIYF. CDR3 sequence (DNA): TGTGCCAGCTCACCCTACCCGGACAGCTCTGGAAACACCATATATTTT.

The rearrangement links TRBV11-2 to TRBJ2-7; tentative D call: TRBD1 (6 bases). The CDR3 length is 14 residues. Germline V lookup: CDR1 SGHAT, CDR2 FQNNGV. Trimming cost V 1 base and J 4 bases, with 11 bases left between them. The CDR3 is CASSLGTDLYEQYF. The CDR3 DNA reads as TGTGCCAGCAGCTTAGGGACAGACCTTTACGAGCAGTACTTC.

The chain carries TRBV18 and TRBJ2-7; D possibly corresponds to TRBD1 (6 bases). The germline V gene has CDR1 KGHSH and CDR2 LQKENI. The CDR3 runs 14 residues. V was trimmed by 2 bases and J by 5 bases, leaving 13 bases between them. In DNA, the CDR3 is TGTGCCAGCTCACCAAACAGGGCCCCGGACGAGCAGTACTTC. Translating it yields CASSPNRAPDEQYF.

The chain has TRBV18 and TRBJ2-1; tentative D call: TRBD2 (5 bases). The CDR3 extends over 15 amino acids. V was cut by 1 base and J by 7 bases, with 14 bases left in between. Germline CDR1 KGHSH, CDR2 LQKENI. Here the CDR3 reads CASSPRWLEVNEQFF. The DNA for the CDR3 is TGTGCCAGCTCACCACGGTGGTTGGAGGTTAATGAGCAGTTCTTC.

This rearrangement joins TRBV19 to TRBJ2-1; 11 bases match TRBD1. The CDR3 consists of 15 residues. V gave up 6 bases and J gave up 6 bases; unmatched junction bases: 7. CDR1 is LNHDA and CDR2 is SQIVND in the germline V gene (reference sequence). The CDR3 DNA is TGTGCCAGTAGACCTCCCGGGACAGGGGGCAATGAGCAGTTCTTC. Protein: CASRPPGTGGNEQFF.

J is TRBJ2-3 and V is TRBV5-1, with D possibly matching TRBD1 (5 bases). V was clipped by 1 base and J by 1 base, with 13 bases between them. The CDR3 covers 16 residues. The germline V gene encodes CDR1 SGHRS and CDR2 YFSETQ. The CDR3 spells CASSLTGGGRTDTQYF. The CDR3 nucleotides read TGCGCCAGCAGCTTGACAGGTGGCGGACGCACAGATACGCAGTATTTT.

This chain joins TRBV5-1 and TRBJ1-4, with 11 bases identical to TRBD1. J gave up 8 bases and V 2 bases, and 2 bases lay outside the gene matches. The CDR3 sequence is 14 residues long. CDR1 SGHRS and CDR2 YFSETQ come from the germline V gene. CDR3: CASSLGQGAEKLFF. CDR3 coding DNA: TGCGCCAGCAGCTTAGGACAGGGGGCGGAAAAACTGTTTTTT.

The chain links TRBV18 to TRBJ2-4; 7 nucleotides align to TRBD1. This CDR3 contains 16 residues. Germline-derived CDR1 and CDR2 are KGHSH and LQKENI. Trimming at V came to 2 bases and at J to 7 bases, leaving 11 bases not matched to a gene. CDR3 amino acids: CASSPVQGTVGNIQYF. The CDR3 bases are TGTGCCAGCTCACCAGTTCAAGGGACAGTGGGGAACATTCAGTACTTC.

This chain uses TRBV7-2 with TRBJ1-2; TRBD1 might be the D (5 bases). The V and J ends lost 0 bases and 8 bases respectively, with 10 bases between them. This CDR3 is 13 amino acids long. Germline CDR1 and CDR2: SGHTA and FQGNSA. CDR3 in amino acids: CASSLARRDGYTF. The CDR3 DNA reads TGTGCCAGCAGCTTAGCCAGGCGGGACGGCTACACCTTC.

The chain joins TRBV15 to TRBJ2-5; D may be TRBD1 (6 bases). V gave up 8 bases and J gave up 5 bases, with 9 bases separating them. CDR3 size: 11 residues. Germline CDR1 is LNHNV and CDR2 is YYDKDF (reference sequence). In nucleotides, the CDR3 is TGTGCCACCTCAGGGGCGGAGACCCAGTACTTC. Translation: CATSGAETQYF.